Listed below are T cell receptor beta chains from one sample, sequenced in a study of cytomegalovirus exposure and HLA in healthy donors. The table came from immunoSEQ multiplex PCR; TCRdb's copy has only in-frame clones and leaves some out. This sample has about 180,000 clones, with around four fifths found just once. Material: PBMCs. Every receptor here comes from a man between 18 and 29 years old in good health and CMV-seronegative. CDR3s include the opening cysteine and the closing phenylalanine or tryptophan. The D gene is left open where the match is weak. Size is stated for part of the rows, as once, few or many counts, or as a class when the clone is expanded.

V gene: TRBV19
D gene: TRBD1
clone size: NA
J gene: TRBJ2-2
CDR3 protein: CASKTGGRSTGELFF
CDR3 DNA: TGTGCCAGTAAGACAGGGGGCCGGAGCACCGGGGAGCTGTTTTTT

V gene: TRBV23-1
D gene: TRBD1
clone size: NA
J gene: TRBJ1-5
CDR3 protein: CASSHLPDREANQPQHF
CDR3 DNA: TGCGCCAGCAGTCATCTCCCGGACAGGGAGGCGAATCAGCCCCAGCATTTT

V gene: TRBV6-6
D gene: TRBD1
clone size: once
J gene: TRBJ2-7
CDR3 protein: CASSGTGSYEQYF
CDR3 DNA: TGTGCCAGCTCCGGGACAGGCTCCTACGAGCAGTACTTC

V gene: TRBV29-1
D gene: TRBD2
clone size: NA
J gene: TRBJ2-1
CDR3 protein: CSGGAGGWEMFF
CDR3 DNA: TGCAGCGGGGGGGCGGGAGGGTGGGAAATGTTCTTC

V gene: TRBV30
D gene: NA
clone size: NA
J gene: TRBJ1-5
CDR3 protein: CAWSGGGDQPQHF
CDR3 DNA: TGTGCCTGGAGCGGGGGGGGTGATCAGCCCCAGCATTTT

V gene: TRBV19
D gene: TRBD1
clone size: few
J gene: TRBJ2-2
CDR3 protein: CASRVDRVLITGELFF
CDR3 DNA: TGTGCCAGTAGGGTAGACAGGGTTTTGATCACCGGGGAGCTGTTTTTT

V gene: TRBV6-5
D gene: TRBD1
clone size: NA
J gene: TRBJ2-1
CDR3 protein: CASSLGRGRYNEQFF
CDR3 DNA: TGTGCCAGCAGTTTGGGCAGGGGGAGATACAATGAGCAGTTCTTC

V gene: TRBV30
D gene: NA
clone size: few
J gene: TRBJ2-7
CDR3 protein: CAWSPPRFNYEQYF
CDR3 DNA: TGTGCCTGGAGTCCTCCCCGGTTTAACTACGAGCAGTACTTC

V gene: TRBV19
D gene: TRBD1
clone size: NA
J gene: TRBJ1-1
CDR3 protein: CASSNRGLNTEAFF
CDR3 DNA: TGTGCCAGTAGCAACAGGGGATTGAACACTGAAGCTTTCTTT

V gene: TRBV10-1
D gene: TRBD2
clone size: NA
J gene: TRBJ2-1
CDR3 protein: CASSEGGWAGGVNEQFF
CDR3 DNA: TGCGCCAGCAGTGAGGGGGGTTGGGCGGGGGGTGTCAATGAGCAGTTCTTC

V gene: TRBV30
D gene: NA
clone size: NA
J gene: TRBJ2-2
CDR3 protein: CAWSVLGVGTGELFF
CDR3 DNA: TGTGCCTGGAGTGTATTAGGGGTGGGCACCGGGGAGCTGTTTTTT

V gene: TRBV7-9
D gene: NA
clone size: once
J gene: TRBJ1-3
CDR3 protein: CASSLRFAGNTIYF
CDR3 DNA: TGTGCCAGCAGCTTAAGGTTTGCAGGCAACACCATATATTTT

V gene: TRBV7-2
D gene: NA
clone size: NA
J gene: TRBJ1-1
CDR3 protein: CASSPPLGGGMNTEAFF
CDR3 DNA: TGTGCCAGCAGCCCCCCCTTAGGGGGTGGGATGAACACTGAAGCTTTCTTT

V gene: TRBV29-1
D gene: TRBD1
clone size: NA
J gene: TRBJ2-7
CDR3 protein: CSVSGQGLDEQYF
CDR3 DNA: TGCAGCGTCTCGGGACAGGGATTGGACGAGCAGTACTTC

V gene: TRBV25-1
D gene: TRBD1
clone size: NA
J gene: TRBJ1-5
CDR3 protein: CASSNRGDQPQHF
CDR3 DNA: TGTGCCAGCAGTAACAGGGGAGACCAGCCCCAGCATTTT

V gene: TRBV12-5
D gene: TRBD2
clone size: NA
J gene: TRBJ2-1
CDR3 protein: CASGAPRGSLAEYEQFF
CDR3 DNA: TGTGCTAGTGGCGCCCCGCGGGGGTCGCTAGCGGAGTATGAGCAGTTCTTC